A selection of T cell receptor beta chains follows, all from one sample in a study of cytomegalovirus exposure and HLA in healthy donors. Data came from immunoSEQ multiplex PCR; TCRdb stores just in-frame clones and leaves some out. The sample has 74,000 or so clones, 70% to 85% seen once. Sequences were obtained from PBMCs. These receptors were taken from a man aged 50 or older in good health and CMV-seropositive. The CDR3 runs from the conserved cysteine through the conserved F or W. A D gene is named only where the DNA matches it firmly. The size of a clone is reported for some rows only, either as once, few or many, or as a class for expanded clones.

v_call	j_call	clone_size	d_call	cdr3_length	cdr3_nt	cdr3_aa
TRBV12-5	TRBJ1-3	.	.	19	TGTGCTAGTGGTTTGGTACAGTTGGCCGGATTCCTCTCTGGAAACACCATATATTTT	CASGLVQLAGFLSGNTIYF
TRBV4-1	TRBJ1-5	few	.	16	TGCGCCAGCAGCCGAGAGGAACAGACAATCAATCAGCCCCAGCATTTT	CASSREEQTINQPQHF
TRBV30	TRBJ1-5	.	.	14	TGTGCCTGGAGTGTACTGTCCAAGAAACAGCCCCAGCATTTT	CAWSVLSKKQPQHF
TRBV14	TRBJ2-5	.	.	15	TGTGCCAGCAGCCAAGAGAGGAGCGGCGAAGAGACCCAGTACTTC	CASSQERSGEETQYF
TRBV4-1	TRBJ1-2	.	.	12	TGCGCCAGCAGCCAGGCAGGGGAAGGCTACACCTTC	CASSQAGEGYTF
TRBV19	TRBJ1-4	.	.	16	TGTGCCAGTAGTATAATGGGCAGCAGATATAATGAAAAACTGTTTTTT	CASSIMGSRYNEKLFF
TRBV14	TRBJ2-3	.	TRBD2	16	TGTGCCAGCAGCCAAGGCCTGACTAGCGCTGGAGATACGCAGTATTTT	CASSQGLTSAGDTQYF
TRBV9	TRBJ2-3	.	TRBD2	15	TGTGCCAGCAGCGGGCGGACTAGCGCGGGAGATACGCAGTATTTT	CASSGRTSAGDTQYF
TRBV14	TRBJ2-1	.	.	17	TGTGCCAGCAGCCTCATCGCCTGGAGGGGCTCCTACAATGAGCAGTTCTTC	CASSLIAWRGSYNEQFF
TRBV7-7	TRBJ2-1	.	TRBD2	14	TGTGCTAGCAGCCCGGCGAGCGGGAGATATGAGCAGTTCTTC	CASSPASGRYEQFF
TRBV9	TRBJ2-1	.	.	16	TGTGCCAGCAGCCCACCCCAAGGGGGTGGGGGCAATGAGCAGTTCTTC	CASSPPQGGGGNEQFF